The rows below give T cell receptor beta chains drawn from one sample of a study of blood T cell repertoires in COVID-19. Sequencing was performed with immunoSEQ multiplex PCR; in TCRdb, only in-frame clones are kept and a portion is missing. The table shows about 99,000 clones, with 84% occurring only once. Input material: peripheral blood. Receptors were obtained from a man in his 70s with active or convalescent COVID-19. The CDR3 runs from the conserved cysteine through the conserved F or W. A D gene is named only where the DNA matches it firmly. Rows give clone size only sometimes, using once, few, many, or a class for an expanded clone.

j_call,d_call,clone_size,v_call,cdr3_aa,cdr3_nt
TRBJ2-1,-,-,TRBV3-1/TRBV3-2,CASSQDLGASSYNEQFF,TGTGCCAGCAGCCAAGATCTTGGGGCTTCCTCCTACAATGAGCAGTTCTTC
TRBJ1-4,TRBD1,once,TRBV5-1,CASSFQGASVNEKLFF,TGCGCCAGCAGCTTTCAGGGGGCGTCAGTTAATGAAAAACTGTTTTTT
TRBJ2-3,TRBD2,-,TRBV7-3,CASSLGTSGGVDTQYF,TGTGCCAGCAGCCTCGGGACTAGCGGGGGGGTAGATACGCAGTATTTT
TRBJ1-6,-,-,TRBV28,CASSLNGGNSPLHF,TGTGCCAGCAGTTTAAACGGGGGTAATTCACCCCTCCACTTT
TRBJ1-5,-,-,TRBV27,CASSSSGYGQPQHF,-
TRBJ1-6,-,-,TRBV6-4,CASSASRGSYNSPLHF,TGTGCCAGCAGTGCATCCAGGGGCTCCTATAATTCACCCCTCCACTTT
TRBJ2-3,-,-,TRBV12-1,CASSYGLAGRNTQYF,TGTGCCAGCAGCTATGGACTAGCGGGGCGCAATACGCAGTATTTT
TRBJ2-7,-,-,TRBV5-6,CASSSLGTDYLYF,TGTGCCAGCAGCTCCCTAGGGACGGACTATTTGTACTTC
TRBJ2-3,TRBD2,-,TRBV10-2,CASKLAGGADTQYF,TGCGCCAGCAAACTAGCGGGGGGGGCAGATACGCAGTATTTT
TRBJ2-6,-,-,TRBV7-2,CASSLLVGANVLTF,TGTGCCAGCAGCTTATTAGTTGGGGCCAACGTCCTGACTTTC
TRBJ2-5,-,once,TRBV3-1/TRBV3-2,CASSQGRGLETQYF,TGTGCCAGCAGCCAGGGCCGGGGTCTAGAGACCCAGTACTTC
TRBJ2-3,TRBD2,-,TRBV3-1/TRBV3-2,CASSRSGGSTDTQYF,TGTGCCAGCAGCCGGAGCGGGGGGAGCACAGATACGCAGTATTTT
TRBJ1-5,-,-,TRBV4-3,CASSQDRDQPQHF,TGCGCCAGCAGCCAAGACCGGGATCAGCCCCAGCATTTT
TRBJ2-3,-,-,TRBV7-3,CASSPWGGSGTDTQYF,TGTGCCAGCAGCCCGTGGGGGGGCAGCGGCACAGATACGCAGTATTTT
TRBJ1-5,TRBD1,once,TRBV6-5,CASSYGGQGRDQPQHF,TGTGCCAGCAGTTACGGGGGACAGGGAAGAGATCAGCCCCAGCATTTT
TRBJ1-6,-,-,TRBV6-2/TRBV6-3,CASSYRPETSVGSPLHF,TGTGCCAGCAGTTACCGCCCGGAGACGTCGGTCGGCTCACCCCTCCACTTT
TRBJ1-4,TRBD1,-,TRBV9,CASSVEDRGLEKLFF,TGTGCCAGCAGCGTAGAGGACAGGGGGCTTGAAAAACTGTTTTTT
TRBJ1-2,TRBD1,-,TRBV2,CASRGQGGYGYTF,TGTGCCAGCAGGGGACAGGGGGGTTATGGCTACACCTTC
TRBJ1-1,-,-,TRBV28,CASRDEVWNTEAFF,TGTGCCAGCAGGGATGAGGTATGGAACACTGAAGCTTTCTTT
TRBJ1-1,TRBD1,-,TRBV28,CASSSPGGGNTEAFF,TGTGCCAGCAGTTCACCAGGGGGAGGGAACACTGAAGCTTTCTTT
TRBJ1-4,-,-,TRBV9,CASSVGQGFNEKLFF,TGTGCCAGCAGCGTGGGGCAGGGGTTTAATGAAAAACTGTTTTTT
TRBJ1-1,-,-,TRBV5-1,CASSFGPGPRGTEAFF,TGCGCCAGCAGCTTCGGCCCGGGCCCCCGAGGGACTGAAGCTTTCTTT
TRBJ1-1,TRBD1,-,TRBV18,CASSLWTGDDTEAFF,TGTGCCAGCTCACTTTGGACAGGGGATGACACTGAAGCTTTCTTT
TRBJ1-1,TRBD1,-,TRBV7-2,CASSEGTGVEGAFF,TGTGCCAGCAGCGAGGGGACAGGGGTGGAGGGAGCTTTCTTT
TRBJ2-7,TRBD1,-,TRBV6-5,CASRRQGVPSYEQYF,TGTGCCAGCAGACGACAGGGGGTACCCTCCTACGAGCAGTACTTC
TRBJ2-1,TRBD2,few,TRBV11-2,CASSRPTSGLTNEQFF,TGTGCCAGCAGCCGACCTACTAGCGGGCTCACCAATGAGCAGTTCTTC
TRBJ2-7,-,-,TRBV4-1,CASSQGQETYEQYF,TGCGCCAGCAGCCAAGGACAGGAGACCTACGAGCAGTACTTC
TRBJ1-2,TRBD1,-,TRBV6-5,CASSLGQGDYGYTF,TGTGCCAGCAGTCTCGGACAGGGCGACTATGGCTACACCTTC